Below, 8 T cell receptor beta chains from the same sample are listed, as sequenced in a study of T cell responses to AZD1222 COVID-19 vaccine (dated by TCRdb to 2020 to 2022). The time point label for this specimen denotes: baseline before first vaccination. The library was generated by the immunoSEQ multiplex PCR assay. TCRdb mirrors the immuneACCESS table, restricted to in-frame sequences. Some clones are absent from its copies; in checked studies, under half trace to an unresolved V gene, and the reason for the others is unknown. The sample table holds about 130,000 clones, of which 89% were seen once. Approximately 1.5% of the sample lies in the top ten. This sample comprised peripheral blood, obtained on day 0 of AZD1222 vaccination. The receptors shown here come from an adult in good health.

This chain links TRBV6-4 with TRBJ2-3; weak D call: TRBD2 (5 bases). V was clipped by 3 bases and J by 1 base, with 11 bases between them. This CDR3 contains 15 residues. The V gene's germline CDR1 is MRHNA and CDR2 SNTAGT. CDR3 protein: CASSEQPGGTDTQYF. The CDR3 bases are TGTGCCAGCAGTGAACAGCCCGGGGGCACAGATACGCAGTATTTT.

The CDR3 nucleotides read TGTGCCAGCCGGACTAGCGGGTGCCATCTAGCCAAAAACATTCAGTACTTC. Amino acid sequence: CASRTSGCHLAKNIQYF. The V gene is TRBV25-1, the J gene TRBJ2-4; 11 bases fit TRBD2. The CDR3 is made up of 17 amino acids. Germline CDR1 and CDR2: MGHDK and SYGVNS. The junction had 9 bases not matched to a gene; V was cut back by 8 bases and J by 0 bases.

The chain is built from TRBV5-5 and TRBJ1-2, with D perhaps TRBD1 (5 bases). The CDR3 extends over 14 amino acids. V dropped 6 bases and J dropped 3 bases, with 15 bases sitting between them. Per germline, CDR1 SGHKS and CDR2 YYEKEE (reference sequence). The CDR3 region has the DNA TGTGCCAGCATGCCAGGAGGAGGGGACTATGGCTACACCTTC. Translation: CASMPGGGDYGYTF.

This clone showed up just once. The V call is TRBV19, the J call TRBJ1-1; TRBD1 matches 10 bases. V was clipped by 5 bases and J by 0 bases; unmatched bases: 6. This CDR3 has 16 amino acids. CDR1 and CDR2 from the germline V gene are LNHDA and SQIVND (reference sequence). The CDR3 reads CASSAGTGAMNTEAFF. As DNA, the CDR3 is TGTGCCAGTAGTGCGGGGACAGGGGCCATGAACACTGAAGCTTTCTTT.

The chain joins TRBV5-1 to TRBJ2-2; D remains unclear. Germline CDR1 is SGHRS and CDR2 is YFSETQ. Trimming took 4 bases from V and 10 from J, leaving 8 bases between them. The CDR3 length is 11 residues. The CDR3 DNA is TGCGCCAGCAGCCCATCAGAGGAGCTGTTTTTT. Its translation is CASSPSEELFF.

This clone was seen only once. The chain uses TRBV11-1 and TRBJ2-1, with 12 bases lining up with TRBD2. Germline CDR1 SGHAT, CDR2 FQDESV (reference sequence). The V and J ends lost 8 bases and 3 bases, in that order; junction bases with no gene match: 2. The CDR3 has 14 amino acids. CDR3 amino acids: CASGGLAGYNEQFF. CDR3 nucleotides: TGTGCCAGCGGGGGACTAGCGGGCTACAATGAGCAGTTCTTC.

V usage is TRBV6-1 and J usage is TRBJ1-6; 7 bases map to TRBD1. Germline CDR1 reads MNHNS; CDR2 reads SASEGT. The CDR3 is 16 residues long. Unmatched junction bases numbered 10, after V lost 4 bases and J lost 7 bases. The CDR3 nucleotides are TGTGCCAGCAGTGCTTACGGGACAGCCAGCAATTCACCCCTCCACTTT. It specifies CASSAYGTASNSPLHF.

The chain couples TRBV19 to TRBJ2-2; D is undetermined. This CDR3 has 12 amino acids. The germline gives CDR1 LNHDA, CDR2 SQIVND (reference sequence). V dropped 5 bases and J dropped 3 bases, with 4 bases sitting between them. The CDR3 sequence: CASSSYTGELFF. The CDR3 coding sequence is TGTGCCAGTAGTTCCTACACCGGGGAGCTGTTTTTT. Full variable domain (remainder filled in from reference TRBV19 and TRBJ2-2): DGGITQSPKYLFRKEGQNVTLSCEQNLNHDAMYWYRQDPGQGLRLIYYSQIVNDFQKGDIAEGYSVSREKKESFPLTVTSAQKNPTAFYLCASSSYTGELFFGEGSRLTVL.